The rows below give T cell receptor beta chains drawn from one sample of a study of T cells in Graves' hyperthyroidism and ophthalmopathy. MiXCR, run by TCRdb on the multiplex PCR reads, gives a single entry per CDR3 protein. The sample lists a few hundred thousand distinct CDR3 sequences, more than 13% occurring once. The specimen sequenced was blood. These TCRs come from a woman in her 30s with Graves' hyperthyroidism. CDR3s include the opening cysteine and the closing phenylalanine or tryptophan. D genes are given only for firm matches. Size is stated for part of the rows, as once, few or many counts, or as a class when the clone is expanded.

cdr3_length d_call j_call clone_size v_call cdr3_nt cdr3_aa
16 NA TRBJ2-3 many TRBV27 TGTGCCAGCAGTTTATTGGAGGGCGCAAAAAAAGATACGCAGTATTTT CASSLLEGAKKDTQYF
13 NA TRBJ2-6 NA TRBV24-1 TGTGCCACTTGTAAGTCTGGGGCCAACGTCCTGACTTTC CATCKSGANVLTF
16 NA TRBJ2-2 NA TRBV28 TGTGCCAGCAGTTTAGCGTACCCGTCGAGGACCGGGGAGCTGTTTTTT CASSLAYPSRTGELFF
13 NA TRBJ1-1 few TRBV5-6 TGTGCCAGCATACCCGAGGGTAACACTGAAGCTTTCTTT CASIPEGNTEAFF
17 TRBD1 TRBJ2-7 NA TRBV5-1 TGCGCCAGCAGCTTGGCCTACAGGGGCAGGAGCTCCTACGAGCAGTACTTC CASSLAYRGRSSYEQYF
14 NA TRBJ2-2 NA TRBV12-3/TRBV12-4 TGTGCCAGCAGTTGGGACTCTTTGACCGGGGAGCTGTTTTTT CASSWDSLTGELFF
14 NA TRBJ1-4 many TRBV3-1 TGTGCCAGCAGCCGCCGGGGCGGAACCGAAAAACTGTTTTTT CASSRRGGTEKLFF
15 NA TRBJ2-5 many TRBV9 TGTGCCAGCAGCGGGGACCCAGCGAGGCAAGAGACCCAGTACTTC CASSGDPARQETQYF
15 TRBD2 TRBJ2-5 NA TRBV7-6 TGTGCCAGCAGCGGGGTAGCGGGAGTGCAAGAGACCCAGTACTTC CASSGVAGVQETQYF
15 TRBD2 TRBJ2-7 many TRBV3-1 TGTGCCAGCAGCCAAGCCGGGACTAGGGACTACGAGCAGTACTTC CASSQAGTRDYEQYF
14 NA TRBJ1-2 many TRBV28 TGTGCCAGCAGTTCGGGTGGAGTCGAACCTGGCTACACCTTC CASSSGGVEPGYTF
14 NA TRBJ2-7 many TRBV28 TGTGCCAGCAGAACCGCGACAGTTCCCTACGAGCAGTACTTC CASRTATVPYEQYF
15 TRBD1 TRBJ2-5 many TRBV28 TGTGCCAGCACCCTCCCGCAGGGGGCGGTGGAGACCCAGTACTTC CASTLPQGAVETQYF
15 NA TRBJ1-1 NA TRBV6-1 TGTGCCAGCAGTGAAGGCTTGGGTTGGGACACTGAAGCTTTCTTT CASSEGLGWDTEAFF
13 NA TRBJ1-4 NA TRBV27 TGTGCCAGCAAGGACAGAGCAAATGAAAAACTGTTTTTT CASKDRANEKLFF
13 TRBD2 TRBJ2-3 many TRBV29-1 TGCAGCGTTGTGGGCGGGAGCCCAGATACGCAGTATTTT CSVVGGSPDTQYF
16 TRBD2 TRBJ2-1 few TRBV7-9 TGTGCCAGCAGCCTTTATAGCGGGAGGGCCAGTAATGAGCAGTTCTTC CASSLYSGRASNEQFF
17 TRBD2 TRBJ2-2 few TRBV20-1 TGCAGTGCTAGACTTTCCCCGGGACTAGATGACACCGGGGAGCTGTTTTTT CSARLSPGLDDTGELFF
16 NA TRBJ2-4 few TRBV29-1 TGCAGCGTTGAGTCGGGAAATGGCTTTGCCAAAAACATTCAGTACTTC CSVESGNGFAKNIQYF
14 TRBD2 TRBJ2-1 many TRBV7-9 TGTGCCAGCAGCTTAACGGGAGGGGGCAATGAGCAGTTCTTC CASSLTGGGNEQFF
15 NA TRBJ2-4 NA TRBV20-1 TGCAGTGCCGTAGCTCCGGGGCTAGCCAAAAACATTCAGTACTTC CSAVAPGLAKNIQYF
16 NA TRBJ2-3 many TRBV14 TGTGCCAGCAGCCAAGATTCCTCGAGATACACAGATACGCAGTATTTT CASSQDSSRYTDTQYF
14 NA TRBJ2-7 NA TRBV7-6 TGTGCCAGCAGCTTAGCGGAACAGGCCTACGAGCAGTACTTC CASSLAEQAYEQYF
14 NA TRBJ1-5 many TRBV6-1 TGTGCCAGCAGCGGCACAGGGAGCAATCAGCCCCAGCATTTT CASSGTGSNQPQHF
17 TRBD1 TRBJ2-4 NA TRBV28 TGTGCCAGCAGTTTATTCACGGGACAGCAAGCCAAAAACATTCAGTACTTC CASSLFTGQQAKNIQYF
13 TRBD1 TRBJ2-3 NA TRBV29-1 TGCAGCGTGGGACAGTTCAACACAGATACGCAGTATTTT CSVGQFNTDTQYF
14 NA TRBJ2-3 NA TRBV5-1 TGCGCCAGCAGCTTGGACCTCCCCACAGATACGCAGTATTTT CASSLDLPTDTQYF
17 TRBD2 TRBJ2-5 NA TRBV29-1 TGCAGCGTTGAGGACGACGGGTCTAGCGGGAATTGGGAGACCCAGTACTTC CSVEDDGSSGNWETQYF
14 NA TRBJ1-3 few TRBV9 TGTGCCAGCAGCGTTGGCCAGTTTGAAGACACCATATATTTT CASSVGQFEDTIYF
14 NA TRBJ1-2 once TRBV12-3/TRBV12-4 TGTGCCAGCAGACCGTCGGGGGCGGGCTATGGCTACACCTTC CASRPSGAGYGYTF
15 NA TRBJ2-1 many TRBV9 TGTGCCAGCAGCGAGGGAGGCTTCCGTTACAATGAGCAGTTCTTC CASSEGGFRYNEQFF
17 NA TRBJ2-1 many TRBV27 TGTGCCAGCAGTCCCCTTAGTGACGGGCGCTCCTACAATGAGCAGTTCTTC CASSPLSDGRSYNEQFF
16 TRBD2 TRBJ2-7 many TRBV3-1 TGTGCCAGCAGCCAAGCGGGCGGGAGGGCCAGTTACGAGCAGTACTTC CASSQAGGRASYEQYF
11 NA TRBJ2-5 few TRBV30 TGTGCCTGCCTTGGGGGGAAGACCCAGTACTTC CACLGGKTQYF
14 NA TRBJ2-7 NA TRBV5-1 TGCGCCAGCAGCTTGGACAGGGAGTACAATGAGCAGTACTTC CASSLDREYNEQYF
14 NA TRBJ1-5 NA TRBV30 TGTGCCTGGAGTTCTGGGATCGGAGATCAGCCCCAGCATTTT CAWSSGIGDQPQHF
12 TRBD1 TRBJ1-2 few TRBV28 TGTGCCAGCAGTTTCTTGACAGGGCCCTACACCTTC CASSFLTGPYTF
16 TRBD2 TRBJ2-1 many TRBV27 TGTGCCAGCACCCCGGGACTAACAAGCTCCTACAATGAGCAGTTCTTC CASTPGLTSSYNEQFF
13 NA TRBJ2-5 many TRBV20-1 TGCAGTGCTAGATGGGCCCCCGCCCGGACCCAGTACTTC CSARWAPARTQYF
15 TRBD1 TRBJ2-1 many TRBV30 TGTGCCTGGAGCCCGGGACAGGGGGTAGTCAATGAGCAGTTCTTC CAWSPGQGVVNEQFF
16 TRBD1 TRBJ1-3 NA TRBV28 TGTGCCAGCAGTTTCCTAACAGGGGGCAGTGGAAACACCATATATTTT CASSFLTGGSGNTIYF
16 NA TRBJ2-3 NA TRBV18 TGTGCCAGCTCCGGCGGACGGGAATCTAGCACAGATACGCAGTATTTT CASSGGRESSTDTQYF